These T cell receptor beta chains were read from a single sample in a study of blood T cells in healthy people across ages. One entry per CDR3 protein results from TCRdb running MiXCR on the 5' RACE reads. This sample carries 710,000 or so distinct CDR3 sequences, approximately 30% of them seen once, and the ten largest clones take about 16%. Sample: blood. These receptors were obtained from an elderly woman in good health. The CDR3 runs from the conserved cysteine through the conserved F or W. Size is omitted from some rows. Given values are once, few, many or a class for expanded clones.

J,length,size,V,CDR3
TRBJ2-7,10,NA,TRBV29-1,CSVYSHEQYF
TRBJ2-1,16,NA,TRBV27,CASSPQTSPLYNEQFF
TRBJ2-3,15,many,TRBV7-9,CASSLARSSTDTQYF
TRBJ2-5,13,NA,TRBV6-1,CASRGGQGYGQYF
TRBJ1-2,13,few,TRBV30,CAWSGDSRGGYTF
TRBJ1-1,13,many,TRBV4-3,CASSRTTNTEAFF
TRBJ1-1,13,NA,TRBV20-1,CSAIETVNTEAFF
TRBJ2-1,14,NA,TRBV7-2,CASGLAKGVYEQFF
TRBJ2-2,16,NA,TRBV29-1,CSVPNPTGAGTGERFF
TRBJ1-5,15,few,TRBV5-4,CASRAGTDSNQPQHF
TRBJ2-7,15,many,TRBV20-1,CSAAPSTAYSYEQYF
TRBJ1-4,14,NA,TRBV5-1,CASSLTTANEKLFF
TRBJ1-2,13,many,TRBV21-1,CASGEGGDYGYTF
TRBJ2-6,19,few,TRBV11-2,CASSPRFTGVGSGANVLTF
TRBJ2-7,11,many,TRBV12-3/TRBV12-4,CASSSPGEQYF
TRBJ2-7,12,many,TRBV29-1,CSVRPGQGEQYF
TRBJ1-2,13,NA,TRBV28,CASRGQGQAGYTF
TRBJ2-3,14,many,TRBV2,CASSDRRLTDTQYF
TRBJ1-1,15,NA,TRBV20-1,CSARAPGQMNTEAFF
TRBJ1-4,16,few,TRBV4-2,CASSQFLGQGGEKRFF
TRBJ2-1,15,many,TRBV5-1,CASSPELAGGGEQFF
TRBJ2-7,13,NA,TRBV10-3,CAISLTGANEQYF
TRBJ1-1,14,NA,TRBV7-6,CASSSGGGDTEAFF
TRBJ2-3,15,many,TRBV7-2,CASNPSGTSTDTQYF
TRBJ1-1,14,NA,TRBV6-2/TRBV6-3,CASGLGVAQGEAFF
TRBJ2-7,18,many,TRBV5-1,CASSLGTSGGLLSYEQYF
NA,13,NA,TRBV29-1,CSVGGQGHYEQYF
TRBJ1-4,13,many,TRBV12-3/TRBV12-4,CASSFRGLEKLFF
TRBJ1-1,14,NA,TRBV6-2/TRBV6-3,CASSPTGQSTEAFF
TRBJ2-3,14,NA,TRBV30,CAWSPLRQGHTQYF
TRBJ2-7,15,many,TRBV30,CAWSVLATGNREQYF
TRBJ2-6,19,NA,TRBV28,CASSRPGTGGGGGANVLTF
TRBJ1-2,13,many,TRBV20-1,CSARDTRDYGYTF
TRBJ2-5,14,NA,TRBV7-2,CASSRLAEGGKQYF
TRBJ1-5,16,NA,TRBV20-1,CSAREGGQGRDQPQHF